This T cell receptor (beta chain) was recorded in a study of T cells after yellow fever vaccination. TCRdb processed the 5' RACE reads anew with MiXCR; each CDR3 protein has one entry. The sample shows tens of thousands of distinct CDR3 sequences, around 6.2% of them seen only once. With V trimmed by 8 bases and J by 0 bases, 3 bases remained unmatched. This CDR3 contains 14 residues. This sequence joins TRBV12-3 or TRBV12-4 and TRBJ1-5; 8 bases agree with TRBD1. The sequencing used PBMCs, either bulk or a sorted T-cell subset (CD4+, CD8+, memory, or dextramer-sorted; not recorded which), collected on the day of the yellow fever booster vaccination. This TCR was sampled from a young man who received the YFV17D yellow fever vaccine. The CDR3 sequence: CASGQGDSNQPQHF. The CDR3, as DNA: TGTGCCAGCGGACAGGGAGATAGCAATCAGCCCCAGCATTTT.